This TCR beta chain was documented in a study of breast tumors, draining lymph nodes, adjacent tissues. Study-level points and caveats: Luminal-like breast cancer showed significantly higher tumor–nontumor repertoire similarity than basal-like. Tumors had less TCR diversity than lymph nodes, more than nontumor tissue. The lymph node origin of tumor T cells was framed as consistent with a hypothesis, not demonstrated.

Axillary draining lymph nodes of breast cancer patients supplied the node samples. Trimming took 4 bases from V and 4 from J, leaving 17 bases between them. Germline V CDR1 and CDR2: DFQATT, SNEGSKA (reference sequence). CDR3 length equals 14 residues. This clonotype ranks as medium-sized (0.01 to 0.1%). The antigen is not known. TCRdb processed the multiplex PCR reads anew with MiXCR; each CDR3 protein has one entry. Here the sample spans around 170,000 distinct CDR3 sequences, 30% to 35% being singletons. V and J are TRBV20-1 and TRBJ2-7; D is uncertain. The TCR comes from a female donor with breast cancer. Some clones in this sample may be carry-over from other donors' samples. What was sequenced was axillary lymph node tissue. The CDR3 nucleotides read TGCAGTGCTACTGGACGCGGTATAGGTTACGAGCAGTACTTC. Residues: CSATGRGIGYEQYF.